This T cell receptor beta chain originates from a study of shared clonotypes between healthy human individuals. Study-level results: Against clonotypes common to all four donors, non-shared ones had lower generation probabilities. It was observed that about 5% of naive CD4 clonotypes were shared across several donors. A limitation of the genetic and exposure-history diversity represented arose from few donors.

Trimming removed 6 bases from V and 1 base from J, with 13 bases in between. The germline gives CDR1 ENHRY, CDR2 SYGVKD. This CDR3 has 15 residues. A remark on this clone: What it binds is unknown.

The protocol was immunoSEQ multiplex PCR, while the TCRdb copy is restricted to in-frame clones and leaves out a portion. The table has just under 350,000 clones, 73% seen once. This sequence was found in a man aged 25 to 45 in good health. Sequenced: memory CD4+ T cells sorted from blood. Subset: CD45RA-negative fraction. The rearrangement uses TRBV10-3 and TRBJ2-1; D is uncertain. The CDR3 DNA follows: TGTGCCATCAGCGTGGGTGTTGAGTCCTACAATGAGCAGTTCTTC. Protein: CAISVGVESYNEQFF.